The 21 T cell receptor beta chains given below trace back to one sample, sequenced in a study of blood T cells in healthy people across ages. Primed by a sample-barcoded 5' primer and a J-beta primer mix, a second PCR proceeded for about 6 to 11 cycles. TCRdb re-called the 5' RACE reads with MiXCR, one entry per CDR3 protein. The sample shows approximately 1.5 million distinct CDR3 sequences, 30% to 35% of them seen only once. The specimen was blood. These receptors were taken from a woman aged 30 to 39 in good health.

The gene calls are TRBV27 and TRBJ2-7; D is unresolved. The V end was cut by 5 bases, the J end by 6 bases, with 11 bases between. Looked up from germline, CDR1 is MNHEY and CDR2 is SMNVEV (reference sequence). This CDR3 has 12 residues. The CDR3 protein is CASSAGLGEQYF. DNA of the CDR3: TGTGCCAGCAGTGCTGGCTTGGGCGAGCAGTACTTC.

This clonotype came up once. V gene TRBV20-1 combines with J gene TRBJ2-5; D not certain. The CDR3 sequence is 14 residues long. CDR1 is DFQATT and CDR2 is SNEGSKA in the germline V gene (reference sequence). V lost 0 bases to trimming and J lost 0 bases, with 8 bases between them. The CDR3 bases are TGCAGTGCTAGAGACCTGGGAAACCAAGAGACCCAGTACTTC. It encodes CSARDLGNQETQYF.

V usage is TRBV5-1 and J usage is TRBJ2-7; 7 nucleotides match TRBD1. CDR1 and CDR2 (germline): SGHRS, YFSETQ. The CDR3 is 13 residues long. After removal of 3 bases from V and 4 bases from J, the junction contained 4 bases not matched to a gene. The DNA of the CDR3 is TGCGCCAGCAGCTCGATACAGGGGTACGAGCAGTACTTC. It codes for CASSSIQGYEQYF.

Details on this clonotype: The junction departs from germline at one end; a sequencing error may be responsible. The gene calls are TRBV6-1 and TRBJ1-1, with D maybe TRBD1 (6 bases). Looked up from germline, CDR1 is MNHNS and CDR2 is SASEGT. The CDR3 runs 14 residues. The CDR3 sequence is CTSRRGGSNTEAFF. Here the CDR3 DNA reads TGTACCAGCAGGAGGGGGGGATCGAACACTGAAGCTTTCTTT.

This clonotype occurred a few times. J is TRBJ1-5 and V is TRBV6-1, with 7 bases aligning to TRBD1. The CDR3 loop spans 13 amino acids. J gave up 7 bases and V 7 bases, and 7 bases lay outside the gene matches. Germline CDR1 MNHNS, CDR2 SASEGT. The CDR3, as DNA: TGTGCCAGCACTAGGCAGGGGGACCAGCCCCAGCATTTT. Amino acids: CASTRQGDQPQHF.

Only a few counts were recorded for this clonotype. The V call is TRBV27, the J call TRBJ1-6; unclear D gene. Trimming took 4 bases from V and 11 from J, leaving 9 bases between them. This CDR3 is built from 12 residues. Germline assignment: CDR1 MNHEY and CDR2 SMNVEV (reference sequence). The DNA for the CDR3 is TGTGCCAGCAGTTCAAATGGGACACCCCTCCACTTT. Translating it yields CASSSNGTPLHF.

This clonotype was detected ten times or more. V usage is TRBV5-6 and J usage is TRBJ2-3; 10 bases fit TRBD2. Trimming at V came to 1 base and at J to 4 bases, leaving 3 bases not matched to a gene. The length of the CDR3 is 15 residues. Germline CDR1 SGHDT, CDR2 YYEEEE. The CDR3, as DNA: TGTGCCAGCAGCTTGCTAAGCGGGGGGGCAGATACGCAGTATTTT. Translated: CASSLLSGGADTQYF.

CDR3 sequence: CARSLGRGPSTDTQYF. The CDR3 nucleotides read TGTGCCAGAAGCTTGGGGCGGGGCCCTAGCACAGATACGCAGTATTTT. This sequence joins TRBV5-3 and TRBJ2-3; a weak D match, TRBD2 (6 bases). TRBV5-3 is an ORF, and what it does is uncertain. This CDR3 spans 16 amino acids. V was shortened by 0 bases and J by 0 bases, with 11 bases between the two germline ends.

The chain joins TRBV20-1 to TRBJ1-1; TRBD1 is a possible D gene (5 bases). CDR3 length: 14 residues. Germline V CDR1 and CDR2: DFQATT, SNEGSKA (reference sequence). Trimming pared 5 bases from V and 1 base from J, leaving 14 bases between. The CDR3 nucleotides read TGCAGTGCTCCTAGCAGGGTGGGGAACACTGAAGCTTTCTTT. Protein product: CSAPSRVGNTEAFF.

The CDR3 sequence is CSVDIGQGKGNTEAFF. The CDR3 coding sequence is TGCAGCGTTGATATCGGGCAGGGGAAGGGGAACACTGAAGCTTTCTTT. V is TRBV29-1 and J is TRBJ1-1, with D possibly being TRBD1 (6 bases). The CDR3 runs 16 residues. V lost 3 bases to trimming and J lost 1 base, with 18 bases between them. Germline V gene lookup returns CDR1 SQVTM and CDR2 ANQGSEA.

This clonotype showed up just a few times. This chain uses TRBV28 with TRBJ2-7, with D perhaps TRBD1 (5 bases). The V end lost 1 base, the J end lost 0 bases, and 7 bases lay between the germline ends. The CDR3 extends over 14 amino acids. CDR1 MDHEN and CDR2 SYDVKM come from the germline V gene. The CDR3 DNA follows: TGTGCCAGCAGTTTATCAGGGTACTCCTACGAGCAGTACTTC. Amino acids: CASSLSGYSYEQYF.

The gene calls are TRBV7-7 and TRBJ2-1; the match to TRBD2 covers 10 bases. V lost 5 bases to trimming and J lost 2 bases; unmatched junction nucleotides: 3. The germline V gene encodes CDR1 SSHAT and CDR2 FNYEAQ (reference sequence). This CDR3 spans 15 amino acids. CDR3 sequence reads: CASSTSGATYNEQFF. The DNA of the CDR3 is TGTGCCAGCAGCACTAGCGGGGCTACCTACAATGAGCAGTTCTTC. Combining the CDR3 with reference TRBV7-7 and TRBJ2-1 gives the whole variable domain GAGVSQSPRYKVTKRGQDVTLRCDPISSHATLYWYQQALGQGPEFLTYFNYEAQPDKSGLPSDRFSAERPEGSISTLTIQRTEQRDSAMYRCASSTSGATYNEQFFGPGTRLTVL.

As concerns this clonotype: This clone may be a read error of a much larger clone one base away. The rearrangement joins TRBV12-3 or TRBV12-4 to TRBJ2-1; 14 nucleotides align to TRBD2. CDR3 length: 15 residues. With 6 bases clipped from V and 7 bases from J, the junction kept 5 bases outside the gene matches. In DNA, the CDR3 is TGTGCCAGCAGGACTAGCGGGAGGGATATAAATGAGCAGTTCTTC. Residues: CASRTSGRDINEQFF.

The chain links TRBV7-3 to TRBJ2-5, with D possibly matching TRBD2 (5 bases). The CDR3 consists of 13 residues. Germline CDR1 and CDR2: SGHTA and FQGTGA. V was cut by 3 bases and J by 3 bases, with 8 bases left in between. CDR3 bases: TGTGCCAGCAGCTTTACTAGTGAAGAGACCCAGTACTTC. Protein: CASSFTSEETQYF.

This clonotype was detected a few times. The CDR3, as DNA: TGTGCCAGCAGCTTGGGGACTAGCGGGGGGGCGACGAGCGCAGATACGCAGTATTTT. It is translated as CASSLGTSGGATSADTQYF. This chain links TRBV7-3 with TRBJ2-3; 16 nucleotides align to TRBD2. The J segment lost 4 bases and the V segment lost 3 bases, leaving 10 bases of the junction unmatched. Germline V gives CDR1 SGHTA, CDR2 FQGTGA. This CDR3 is 19 amino acids long.

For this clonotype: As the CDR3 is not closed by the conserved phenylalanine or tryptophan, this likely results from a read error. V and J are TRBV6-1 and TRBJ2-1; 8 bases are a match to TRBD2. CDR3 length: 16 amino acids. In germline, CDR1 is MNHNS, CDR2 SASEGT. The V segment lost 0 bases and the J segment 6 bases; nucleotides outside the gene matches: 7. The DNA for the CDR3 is TGTGCCAGCAGTGAAGCCCTAGCGGGCTACCGCAATGAGCAGTTCTTA. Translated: CASSEALAGYRNEQFL.

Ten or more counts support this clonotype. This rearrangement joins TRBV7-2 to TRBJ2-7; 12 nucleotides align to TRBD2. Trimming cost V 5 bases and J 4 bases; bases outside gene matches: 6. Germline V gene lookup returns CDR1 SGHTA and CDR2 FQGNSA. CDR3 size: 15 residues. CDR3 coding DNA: TGTGCCAGCAGCCCACTAGCGGGGGGTTTGTACGAGCAGTACTTC. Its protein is CASSPLAGGLYEQYF.

The CDR3 region is CSAGDRAGLRFF. CDR3 nucleotides: TGCAGTGCTGGGGACAGGGCGGGTCTCAGGTTTTTT. V is TRBV20-1 and J is TRBJ1-4; 9 bases map to TRBD1. From germline, CDR1 is DFQATT and CDR2 SNEGSKA (reference sequence). The length of the CDR3 is 12 residues. V trimming: 5 bases; J trimming: 16 bases; junction bases outside the gene matches: 11.

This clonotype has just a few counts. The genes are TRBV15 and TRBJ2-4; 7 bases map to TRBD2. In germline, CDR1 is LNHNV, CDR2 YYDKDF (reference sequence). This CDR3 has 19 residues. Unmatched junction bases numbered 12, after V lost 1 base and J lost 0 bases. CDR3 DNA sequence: TGTGCCACCAGCAGAGCTAATAGCGGGTCGGTTGTAGCCAAAAACATTCAGTACTTC. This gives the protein CATSRANSGSVVAKNIQYF.

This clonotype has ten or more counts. The DNA for the CDR3 is TGTGCCAGCAGCCAAGAACCAGGGGGTAATGGCTACACCTTC. Encoded protein: CASSQEPGGNGYTF. This chain joins TRBV4-2 and TRBJ1-2; 7 bases map to TRBD1. Germline CDR1 and CDR2: LGHNA and YNFKEQ. Trimming removed 0 bases from V and 6 bases from J; junction bases left unmatched: 4. The CDR3 has 14 residues.

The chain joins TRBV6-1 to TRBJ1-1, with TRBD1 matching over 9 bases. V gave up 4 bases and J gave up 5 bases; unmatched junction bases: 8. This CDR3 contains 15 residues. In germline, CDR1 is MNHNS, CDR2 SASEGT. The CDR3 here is CASSVYRGLETEAFF. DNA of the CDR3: TGTGCCAGCAGTGTCTACAGGGGGCTGGAAACTGAAGCTTTCTTT.